This TCR beta chain appears in the sequencing data of a study of T cell responses to AZD1222 COVID-19 vaccine. The CDR3 totals 16 residues. Trimming pared 2 bases from V and 0 bases from J, leaving 11 bases between. Germline V gene lookup returns CDR1 LGHDT and CDR2 YNNKEL (reference sequence). Sequencing used immunoSEQ multiplex PCR; TCRdb keeps in-frame clones, though not all of them. The table shows more than 85,000 clones, with about nine tenths occurring only once. Whole-study results and caveats: Of the AZD1222 recipients, only five to seven were seropositive at baseline.

As to this clone: Its antigen is unknown.

This sample comprised peripheral blood, obtained on day 0 of AZD1222 vaccination. The TCR was taken from an adult in good health. This chain uses TRBV3-1 (or the pseudogene TRBV3-2) with TRBJ2-1; D uncertain. CDR3 DNA: TGTGCCAGCAGCCAATTCTCGTTTTTCTCCTACAATGAGCAGTTCTTC. Protein sequence: CASSQFSFFSYNEQFF.